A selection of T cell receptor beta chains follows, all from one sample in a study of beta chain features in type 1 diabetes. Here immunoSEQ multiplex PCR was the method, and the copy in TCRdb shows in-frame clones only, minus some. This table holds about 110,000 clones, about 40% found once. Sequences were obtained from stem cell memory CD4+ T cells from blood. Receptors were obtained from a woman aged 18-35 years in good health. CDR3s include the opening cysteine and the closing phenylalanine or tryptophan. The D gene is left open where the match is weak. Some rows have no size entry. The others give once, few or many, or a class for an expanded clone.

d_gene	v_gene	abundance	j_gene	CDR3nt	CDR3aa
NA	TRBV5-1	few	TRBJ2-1	TGCGCCAGCAGCTACAGCTCCTACAATGAGCAGTTCTTC	CASSYSSYNEQFF
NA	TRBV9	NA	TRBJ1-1	TGTGCCAGCAGCGTGGACAGAGTAAACACTGAAGCTTTCTTT	CASSVDRVNTEAFF
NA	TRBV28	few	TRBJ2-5	TGTGCCAGCAGTTTTCCCGGCGGGACCCAGTACTTC	CASSFPGGTQYF
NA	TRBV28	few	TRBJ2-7	TGTGCCAGCAGTCCCCTAGGTCGGGGGAGCTCCTACGAGCAGTACTTC	CASSPLGRGSSYEQYF
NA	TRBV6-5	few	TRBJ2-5	TGTGCCAGCAGTTTCAGGGGTGCGGACGAGACCCAGTACTTC	CASSFRGADETQYF
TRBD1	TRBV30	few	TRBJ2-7	TGTGCCTGGAGACCGGGACAGGGGGTCGAGCAGTACTTC	CAWRPGQGVEQYF
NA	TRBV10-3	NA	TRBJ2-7	TGTGCCACTAGCGACAGCTACGAGCAGTACTTC	CATSDSYEQYF
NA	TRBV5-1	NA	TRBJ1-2	TGCGCCAGCAGCTTTGACAGAGGCTATGGCTACACCTTC	CASSFDRGYGYTF
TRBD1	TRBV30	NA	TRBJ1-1	TGTGCCTGGAGCGCCGGGACAGGGTACACTGAAGCTTTCTTT	CAWSAGTGYTEAFF
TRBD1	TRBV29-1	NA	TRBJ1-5	TGCAGCGCGGGACAGGGACGGGATCAGCCCCAGCATTTT	CSAGQGRDQPQHF
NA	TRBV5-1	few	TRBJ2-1	TGCGCCAGCAGCTTGGATCCACGGTCCGGGTGGATCTCCTACAATGAGCAGTTCTTC	CASSLDPRSGWISYNEQFF
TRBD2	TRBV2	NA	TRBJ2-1	TGTGCCAGCCTCCGGACTAGCGGGAGGTCCTATGAGCAGTTCTTC	CASLRTSGRSYEQFF
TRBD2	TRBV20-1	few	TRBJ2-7	TGCAGTGCTCCTAGCGGGACAAAGCAGTACTTC	CSAPSGTKQYF
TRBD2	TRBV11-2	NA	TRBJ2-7	TGTGCCAGCAGCTTATTACTCGGTAGCGGGAGCTCCTACGAGCAGTACTTC	CASSLLLGSGSSYEQYF
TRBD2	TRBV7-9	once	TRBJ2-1	TGTGCCAGCAGCGCTCCCCGGGGGGGGCCTGTCAATGAGCAGTTCTTC	CASSAPRGGPVNEQFF
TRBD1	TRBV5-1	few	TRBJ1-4	TGCGCCAGCAGCTTGGAAAGGACAGGGCCCGTGAAAAAACTGTTTTTT	CASSLERTGPVKKLFF
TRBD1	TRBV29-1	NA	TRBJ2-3	TGCACCCTATTGGACAGGGCAGATACGCAGTATTTT	CTLLDRADTQYF
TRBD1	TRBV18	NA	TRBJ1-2	TGTGCCAGCTCACCAGGGACAGGGTTAGAAGCTATCTATGGCTACACCTTC	CASSPGTGLEAIYGYTF
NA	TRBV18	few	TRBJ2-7	TGTGCCAGCTCACCCCGTCCCCTATCCGAGCAGTACTTC	CASSPRPLSEQYF
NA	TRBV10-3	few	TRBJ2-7	TGTGCCATCAGTGGTGACTACCGGAGGCGGTACTTC	CAISGDYRRRYF
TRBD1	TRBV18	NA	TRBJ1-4	TGTGCCAGCTCACCACCGGGACAGCGGTCAGGGAAACTGTTTTTT	CASSPPGQRSGKLFF
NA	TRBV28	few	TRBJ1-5	TGTGCCAGCAGTTTAAGACAGCTCAAAAGTCGGCCCCAGCATTTT	CASSLRQLKSRPQHF